One sample yielded the 10 T cell receptor beta chains listed below, sequenced in a study of cytomegalovirus exposure and HLA in healthy donors. In the PCR, 60 Vbeta and 13 Jbeta primers were used. This table comes from immunoSEQ multiplex PCR, and its TCRdb copy is limited to in-frame clones, with some not included. The sample lists some 120,000 clones; around three quarters were seen once. The sample consisted of PBMCs. The receptors were sampled from a female donor in good health and CMV-seronegative.

This clone turned up a few times. In nucleotides, the CDR3 is TGTGCCACAGGCGCCGCAGGGGGCTTGGAGCCCCAGCATTTT. Translated, it gives CATGAAGGLEPQHF. V and J are TRBV10-3 and TRBJ1-5; TRBD1 matches at 8 bases. The CDR3 has 14 amino acids. Germline V gene lookup returns CDR1 ENHRY and CDR2 SYGVKD. Unmatched junction bases numbered 13, after V lost 10 bases and J lost 8 bases.

The genes are TRBV10-3 and TRBJ2-3; D is uncertain. The CDR3 contains 14 residues. Germline V lookup: CDR1 ENHRY, CDR2 SYGVKD. V lost 6 bases to trimming and J lost 5 bases, with 15 bases between them. This CDR3 reads CAISVTQTEDTQYF. The CDR3 DNA is TGTGCCATCAGCGTGACACAAACGGAAGATACGCAGTATTTT.

Only a few counts were recorded for this clone. This chain connects TRBV19 to TRBJ2-7; the match to TRBD1 covers 8 bases. CDR1 and CDR2 from the germline V gene are LNHDA and SQIVND (reference sequence). V dropped 4 bases and J dropped 4; count of bases not matched to a gene: 9. The CDR3 length is 15 residues. DNA for the CDR3: TGTGCCAGTAGTAGAACCGGGACAGGTTCTTACGAGCAGTACTTC. It specifies CASSRTGTGSYEQYF.

The rearrangement uses TRBV7-7 and TRBJ2-3, with a possible D match to TRBD2 (6 bases). Germline CDR1 is SSHAT and CDR2 is FNYEAQ (reference sequence). The CDR3 sequence is 14 residues long. Trimming cost V 1 base and J 8 bases, with 13 bases left between them. Written as DNA, the CDR3 is TGTGCCAGCAGCTTAGGCATAGCGGCTCCTACGCAGTATTTT. Encoded protein: CASSLGIAAPTQYF.

The rearrangement links TRBV19 to TRBJ2-1; 10 nucleotides match TRBD1. The CDR3 runs to 15 residues. The V gene end was trimmed by 5 bases and the J gene end by 2 bases; junction bases not matched to a gene: 3. CDR1 is LNHDA and CDR2 is SQIVND in the germline V gene (reference sequence). CDR3 protein: CASSSTGGTYNEQFF. In DNA form, the CDR3 reads TGTGCCAGTAGTTCGACAGGGGGCACCTACAATGAGCAGTTCTTC. Variable domain in full (rest from reference TRBV19 and TRBJ2-1): DGGITQSPKYLFRKEGQNVTLSCEQNLNHDAMYWYRQDPGQGLRLIYYSQIVNDFQKGDIAEGYSVSREKKESFPLTVTSAQKNPTAFYLCASSSTGGTYNEQFFGPGTRLTVL.

The CDR3 reads CASTGQPNYEQYF. DNA of the CDR3: TGTGCCAGCACAGGACAGCCCAACTACGAGCAGTACTTC. This chain uses TRBV21-1 with TRBJ2-7; the table's D call, TRBD1, has no DNA check behind it. TRBV21-1 is a listed pseudogene. This CDR3 region has 13 residues.

The CDR3 bases are TGTGCCAGCAGCCGCGGGAGGAGCTCCTACAATGAGCAGTTCTTC. This gives the protein CASSRGRSSYNEQFF. The chain uses TRBV5-8 and TRBJ2-1; 8 bases line up with TRBD2. The junction had 3 bases not matched to a gene; V was cut back by 4 bases and J by 0 bases. Germline assignment: CDR1 SGHTS and CDR2 YDEGEE. CDR3 length: 15 amino acids.

This clone has a single count. The chain combines TRBV28 with TRBJ2-1; D gene ambiguous. The V and J ends lost 5 bases and 3 bases respectively, with 14 bases between them. Germline V gives CDR1 MDHEN, CDR2 SYDVKM. This CDR3 has 15 amino acids. The CDR3 is CASSQRTAGYNEQFF. In DNA form, the CDR3 reads TGTGCCAGCAGTCAACGTACGGCAGGCTACAATGAGCAGTTCTTC.

The chain combines TRBV11-2 with TRBJ2-5; no clear D. Germline CDR1 is SGHAT and CDR2 is FQNNGV. This CDR3 contains 15 residues. Trimming cost V 4 bases and J 2 bases, with 14 bases left between them. The CDR3: CASSSRHGKQETQYF. DNA of the CDR3: TGTGCCAGCAGCTCGAGGCACGGTAAACAAGAGACCCAGTACTTC.

V and J are TRBV5-6 and TRBJ1-5, with a tentative D call TRBD1 (6 bases). Germline V CDR1 and CDR2: SGHDT, YYEEEE. Trimming shortened V by 4 bases and J by 9 bases, and 11 bases separated the two germline ends. The CDR3 is made up of 12 amino acids. The CDR3 here is CASSLQGRPQHF. The CDR3 DNA reads TGTGCCAGCAGCCTACAGGGTCGGCCCCAGCATTTT.